This T cell receptor (beta chain) comes out of a study of OX40 agonist ivuxolimab in advanced cancers. For the study at large: In three patients, partial responses were observed, one with hepatocellular carcinoma and two with cutaneous melanoma. Findings and limits, study-wide: CD4+ and CD8+ blood T cells expanded clonally by week 6 at 0.1 to 3.0 mg/kg.

A word on this clone: Its antigen is still unknown.

This CDR3 is 10 amino acids long. Per the germline V gene, CDR1 is WNHNN and CDR2 is SYGVQD (reference sequence). With 10 bases removed from V and 2 bases from J, the gap between germline ends came to 4 bases. The protocol was immunoSEQ multiplex PCR, while the TCRdb copy is restricted to in-frame clones and leaves out a portion. The sample comprises 63,000 or so clones, 80% to 90% of which are singletons, and around 2.3% rests with the top ten. The TCR originated in an adult with an advanced solid tumor such as melanoma, head and neck, liver or kidney cancer. V usage is TRBV10-1 and J usage is TRBJ2-3; no firm D call. Sequenced material: CD4+ or CD8+ T cells sorted from blood, taken in a trial of the OX40 agonist ivuxolimab. CDR3 amino acids: CATYTDTQYF. The CDR3 nucleotides are TGCGCCACCTACACAGATACGCAGTATTTT.